What follows is one T cell receptor (beta chain) and its context. The antigen is not known. This entry is derived from a study of graft-versus-host responses after intestinal transplantation. As for the study in general: Transplant recipients had multivisceral, liver-intestinal, or isolated intestinal grafts. Every recipient had anti-thymocyte globulin induction and about three years of tacrolimus plus steroids. Study-level points and caveats: Peak circulating GvH clone levels were associated with early post-transplant HvG declines. Some patients had graft-donor T cell macrochimerism. In their allografts, the ratios of graft-versus-host to host-versus-graft T cell clones were high.

Trimming left V 10 bases short and J 2 bases short, with 16 bases between. The CDR3 totals 14 residues. Germline V gene sequence: CDR1 ENHRY, CDR2 SYGVKD. Repertoires were generated with immunoSEQ multiplex PCR, while TCRdb's copy carries only in-frame clones and drops some. This table holds tens of thousands of clones, roughly 95% found once. This rearrangement joins TRBV10-3 to TRBJ2-3; D unresolved. Here the sequenced sample was PBMCs, taken 335 days after intestinal transplant. This clonotype originated in a human patient who received an intestinal transplant, so some T cells may come from the graft donor. CDR3 DNA sequence: TGTGCCACCCTCGCGCGAGCCAACACAGATACGCAGTATTTT. Protein: CATLARANTDTQYF.